The rows below give T cell receptor beta chains drawn from one sample of a study of PD-L1 blockade in urothelial cancer. Assay: immunoSEQ multiplex PCR; the TCRdb copy retains only in-frame clones and omits some. The table includes some 30,000 clones, around nine tenths detected once. Sequenced here: PBMCs, sampled around atezolizumab (anti-PD-L1) treatment. These TCRs come from a man in his fifties with urothelial cancer. CDR3s include the opening cysteine and the closing phenylalanine or tryptophan. D genes are given only for firm matches. A clone size is listed for some rows: how often the clone was seen (once, few, many), or a class if it is expanded.

cdr3_length j_call v_call clone_size d_call cdr3_nt cdr3_aa
14 TRBJ2-7 TRBV7-9 once TRBD2 TGTGCCAGCAGCCGAAGCTCCGGGGGGGACGAGCAGTACTTC CASSRSSGGDEQYF
18 TRBJ2-1 TRBV7-2 NA TRBD1 TGTGCCAGCAGCCCCGAGTACGGGGACAGGGGGCGAGGATGGGAGCAGTTCTTC CASSPEYGDRGRGWEQFF
17 TRBJ1-1 TRBV6-1 NA NA TGTGCCAGCAGTGGTAATACAGTCCTTAACTTGAACACTGAAGCTTTCTTT CASSGNTVLNLNTEAFF
15 TRBJ1-2 TRBV6-5 NA TRBD1 TGTGCCAGCAGCCCCGAGGACAGGGTGGGCTATGGCTACACCTTC CASSPEDRVGYGYTF
16 TRBJ2-3 TRBV19 once NA TGTGCCAGTAGTATAATAGGAGCGGTTAGCACAGATACGCAGTATTTT CASSIIGAVSTDTQYF
13 TRBJ2-7 TRBV6-6 NA NA TGTGCCAGCAGTTACCGGGTCTCCTACGAGCAGTACTTC CASSYRVSYEQYF
17 TRBJ2-3 TRBV9 NA TRBD2 TGTGCCAGCAGCGTAAGCCTAGCGGGAGGAAGCACAGATACGCAGTATTTT CASSVSLAGGSTDTQYF
14 TRBJ1-3 TRBV30 NA NA TGTGCCTGGCACCGATCCAGCTCTGGAAACACCATATATTTT CAWHRSSSGNTIYF
14 TRBJ1-2 TRBV18 NA TRBD1 TGTGCCAGCTCACAGGGACAGGTGCACTATGGCTACACCTTC CASSQGQVHYGYTF
16 TRBJ1-3 TRBV13 NA TRBD1 TGTGCCAGCAGCTCAAGACAGGGCATCGTTGGAAACACCATATATTTT CASSSRQGIVGNTIYF
14 TRBJ1-6 TRBV11-2 NA NA TGTGCCAGCAGCCGTCTCGACAGCTATTCACCCCTCCACTTT CASSRLDSYSPLHF
16 TRBJ1-5 TRBV2 NA NA TGTGCCAGCAGTGCCACCCAGGGGCTGGGCAATCAGCCCCAGCATTTT CASSATQGLGNQPQHF
12 TRBJ2-1 TRBV30 NA TRBD1 TGTGCCTGGCAGATCTGGACAGGGGGGGAGTTCTTC CAWQIWTGGEFF
16 TRBJ2-1 TRBV7-8 NA TRBD2 TGTGCCAGCAGCTTAGGGGTAGCGGGGGCCTACAATGAGCAGTTCTTC CASSLGVAGAYNEQFF
14 TRBJ1-2 TRBV6-5 NA NA TGTGCCAGCAATCCACAAGGGGGGGGCTATGGCTACACCTTC CASNPQGGGYGYTF
17 TRBJ1-4 TRBV4-2 NA NA TGTGCCAGCAGCCCACCGGCCGGGGGACCAACTAATGAAAAACTGTTTTTT CASSPPAGGPTNEKLFF
14 TRBJ1-1 TRBV5-1 NA NA TGCGCCAGTGGAGTACAGGGAAAGAACACTGAAGCTTTCTTT CASGVQGKNTEAFF
15 TRBJ1-4 TRBV4-1 NA NA TGCGCCAGCACCAAGGAGAGCTTACCTAATGAAAAACTGTTTTTT CASTKESLPNEKLFF
16 TRBJ2-1 TRBV11-2 NA NA TGTGCCAGCAGCCGCCGACAGGCAGGCTCCTACAATGAGCAGTTCTTC CASSRRQAGSYNEQFF
14 TRBJ2-5 TRBV10-1 NA NA TGCGCCAGCAGTGAGTCGACCAGGGAAGAGACCCAGTACTTC CASSESTREETQYF
14 TRBJ1-1 TRBV27 once NA TGTGCCAGCAGACACACCGTGGCGAACACTGAAGCTTTCTTT CASRHTVANTEAFF
15 TRBJ1-1 TRBV5-1 NA TRBD1 TGCGCCAGCAGCTTAGCCGGGACAGGGAACACTGAAGCTTTCTTT CASSLAGTGNTEAFF
15 TRBJ1-5 TRBV19 NA NA TGTGCCAGTAGTATTGGGCAGGGTAACGCTCAGCCCCAGCATTTT CASSIGQGNAQPQHF